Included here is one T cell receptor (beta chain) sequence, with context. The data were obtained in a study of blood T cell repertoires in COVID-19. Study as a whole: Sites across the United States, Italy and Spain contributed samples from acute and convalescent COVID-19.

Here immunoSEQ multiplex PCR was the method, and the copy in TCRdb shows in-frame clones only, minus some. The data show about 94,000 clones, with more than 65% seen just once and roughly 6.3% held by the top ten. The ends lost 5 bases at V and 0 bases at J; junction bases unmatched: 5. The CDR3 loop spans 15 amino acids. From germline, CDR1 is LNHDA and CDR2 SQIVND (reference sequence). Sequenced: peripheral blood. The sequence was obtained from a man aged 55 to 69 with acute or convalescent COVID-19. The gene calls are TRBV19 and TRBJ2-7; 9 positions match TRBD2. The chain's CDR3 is CASSAASGDSYEQYF. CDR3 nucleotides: TGTGCCAGTAGTGCGGCTAGCGGGGACTCCTACGAGCAGTACTTC.